This T cell receptor beta chain is drawn from a study of post-analysis software for immune sequencing data. Findings and limits, study-wide: Normalized Chao1 diversity in multiple sclerosis patients fell significantly below that of controls. Roughly five TRBV segments occurring more often in patients than controls included TRBV5-6, TRBV5-1 and TRBV20-1. By F measure, strong co-clustering occurred among samples prepared in the same batch.

CDR1 and CDR2 (germline): SGDLS, YYNGEE. V was cut by 0 bases and J by 5 bases, with 5 bases left in between. The CDR3 is made up of 13 amino acids. As concerns this clonotype: Its specificity is unknown.

TCR beta libraries were prepared from cDNA with unique molecular identifiers. TCRdb fed the PCR reads into MiXCR, producing one record per CDR3 protein. The data show 750,000 to 900,000 distinct CDR3 sequences, with more than 45% seen just once and 4.9% held by the top ten. The chain employs TRBV9 and TRBJ2-2; the D is unclear. Sequencing used blood. The sequence derives from a girl under 18 with multiple sclerosis. The CDR3 is CASSVGLTGELFF. DNA for the CDR3: TGTGCCAGCAGCGTAGGACTTACCGGGGAGCTGTTTTTT.